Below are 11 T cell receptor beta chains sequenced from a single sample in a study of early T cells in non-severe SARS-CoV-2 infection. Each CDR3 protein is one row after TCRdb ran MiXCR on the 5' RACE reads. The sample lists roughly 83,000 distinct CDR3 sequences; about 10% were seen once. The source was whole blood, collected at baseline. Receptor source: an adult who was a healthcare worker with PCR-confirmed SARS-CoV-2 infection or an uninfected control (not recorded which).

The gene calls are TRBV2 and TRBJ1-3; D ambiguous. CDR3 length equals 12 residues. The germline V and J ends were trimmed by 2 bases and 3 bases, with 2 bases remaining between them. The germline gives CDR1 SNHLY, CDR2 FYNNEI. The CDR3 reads CASSENGNTIYF. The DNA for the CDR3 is TGTGCCAGCAGTGAAAATGGAAACACCATATATTTT.

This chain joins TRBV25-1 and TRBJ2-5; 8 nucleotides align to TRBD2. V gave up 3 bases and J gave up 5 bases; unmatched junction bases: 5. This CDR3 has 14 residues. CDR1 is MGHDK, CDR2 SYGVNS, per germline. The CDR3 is CASSEAAGEETQYF. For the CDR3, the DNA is TGTGCCAGCAGTGAGGCAGCGGGGGAGGAGACCCAGTACTTC.

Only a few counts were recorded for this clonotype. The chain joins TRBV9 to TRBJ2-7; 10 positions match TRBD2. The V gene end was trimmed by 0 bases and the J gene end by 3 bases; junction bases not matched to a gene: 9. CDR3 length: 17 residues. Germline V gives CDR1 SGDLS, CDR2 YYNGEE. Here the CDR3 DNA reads TGTGCCAGCAGCGTAGGGACTAGCGGTCGGAAAAACTACGAGCAGTACTTC. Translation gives CASSVGTSGRKNYEQYF.

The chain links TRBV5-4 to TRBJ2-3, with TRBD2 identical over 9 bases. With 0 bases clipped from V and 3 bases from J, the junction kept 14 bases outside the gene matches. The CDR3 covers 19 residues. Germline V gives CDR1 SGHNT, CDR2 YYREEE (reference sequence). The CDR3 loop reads CASSLDQREALSYTDTQYF. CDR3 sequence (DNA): TGTGCCAGCAGCTTGGATCAGCGGGAGGCCCTCTCCTATACAGATACGCAGTATTTT.

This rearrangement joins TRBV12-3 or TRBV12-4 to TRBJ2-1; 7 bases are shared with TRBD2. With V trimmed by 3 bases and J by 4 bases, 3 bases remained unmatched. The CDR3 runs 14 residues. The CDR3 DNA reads TGTGCCAGCAGTTTCGGGGGAGGGTACAATGAGCAGTTCTTC. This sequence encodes CASSFGGGYNEQFF.

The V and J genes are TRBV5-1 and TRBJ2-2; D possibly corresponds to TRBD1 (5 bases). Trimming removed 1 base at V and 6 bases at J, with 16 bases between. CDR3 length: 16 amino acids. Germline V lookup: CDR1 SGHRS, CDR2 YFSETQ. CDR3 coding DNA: TGCGCCAGCAGCTTGTCGGTAGGGGTCACTTCCGGGGAGCTGTTTTTT. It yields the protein CASSLSVGVTSGELFF.

CDR3: CASSVVRDRGNYGYTF. The CDR3 DNA is TGTGCCAGCAGCGTCGTCCGGGACAGGGGCAACTATGGCTACACCTTC. This chain uses TRBV4-2 with TRBJ1-2, with 10 bases matching TRBD1. The germline CDR1 and CDR2 sequences are LGHNA and YNFKEQ. CDR3 length: 16 amino acids. Trimming removed 5 bases from V and 2 bases from J; junction bases left unmatched: 8.

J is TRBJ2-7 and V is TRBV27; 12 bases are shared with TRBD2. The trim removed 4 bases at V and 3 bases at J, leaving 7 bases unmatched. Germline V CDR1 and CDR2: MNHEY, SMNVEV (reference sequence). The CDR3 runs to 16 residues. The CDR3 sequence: CASSSRGLAGNYEQYF. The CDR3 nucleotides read TGTGCCAGCAGTTCCAGAGGACTAGCGGGAAACTACGAGCAGTACTTC.

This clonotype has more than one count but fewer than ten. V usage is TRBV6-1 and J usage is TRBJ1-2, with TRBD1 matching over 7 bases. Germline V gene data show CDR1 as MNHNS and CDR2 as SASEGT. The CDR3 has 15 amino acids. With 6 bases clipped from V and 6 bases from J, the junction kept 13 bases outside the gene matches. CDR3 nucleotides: TGTGCCAGCAGATTTAATTCTGGGACAGAGGATGGCTACACCTTC. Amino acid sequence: CASRFNSGTEDGYTF.

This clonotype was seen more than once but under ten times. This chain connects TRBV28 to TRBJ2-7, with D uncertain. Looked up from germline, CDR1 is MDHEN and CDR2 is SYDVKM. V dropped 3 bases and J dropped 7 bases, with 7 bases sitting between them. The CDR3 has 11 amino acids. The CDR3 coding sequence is TGTGCCAGCAGTTTCTACGAGGAGCAGTACTTC. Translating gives CASSFYEEQYF.

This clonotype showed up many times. This chain's CDR3 is CSPLAGGSYNEQFF. CDR3 coding DNA: TGCAGTCCGTTAGCGGGAGGTTCCTACAATGAGCAGTTCTTC. The chain recombines TRBV20-1 with TRBJ2-1, with TRBD2 matching 10 bases. Germline V CDR1 and CDR2: DFQATT, SNEGSKA (reference sequence). The CDR3 has 14 residues. The J segment lost 1 base and the V segment lost 8 bases, leaving 5 bases of the junction unmatched.